The clone carrying this TCR beta chain was picked up one time. Its matching antigen is unknown. PCR used 60 Vbeta primers and 13 Jbeta primers. Using immunoSEQ multiplex PCR, the repertoire was profiled, and TCRdb retains in-frame clones only, with some absent. Of under 200,000 clones listed, around 79% are singletons. The data belong to a study of cytomegalovirus exposure and HLA in healthy donors. Study summary: Earlier results showed 120 million or so unique TCR beta sequences derived from some 190 million T cells.

CDR3 length equals 15 residues. V lost 4 bases to trimming and J lost 5 bases, with 19 bases between them. Germline V gene sequence: CDR1 SGDLS, CDR2 YYNGEE. General study results and limits: HLA alleles showed associations with approximately 15,000 TCR beta sequences in a later analysis, at a 0.05 false discovery rate. There were several of the most significant clusters that appeared linked to common viral pathogens in a later analysis. Further analysis, carried out later, found HLA-associated TCR beta chains more clonally expanded than equally common other chains.

The source is a woman between 35 and 50 years old in good health and CMV-seronegative. The chain employs TRBV9 and TRBJ2-7; tentatively, D is TRBD2 (7 bases). The specimen sequenced was PBMCs. CDR3: CASSPSGGGRHEQYF. The CDR3 coding sequence is TGTGCCAGCAGCCCTAGCGGCGGGGGCAGGCACGAGCAGTACTTC.